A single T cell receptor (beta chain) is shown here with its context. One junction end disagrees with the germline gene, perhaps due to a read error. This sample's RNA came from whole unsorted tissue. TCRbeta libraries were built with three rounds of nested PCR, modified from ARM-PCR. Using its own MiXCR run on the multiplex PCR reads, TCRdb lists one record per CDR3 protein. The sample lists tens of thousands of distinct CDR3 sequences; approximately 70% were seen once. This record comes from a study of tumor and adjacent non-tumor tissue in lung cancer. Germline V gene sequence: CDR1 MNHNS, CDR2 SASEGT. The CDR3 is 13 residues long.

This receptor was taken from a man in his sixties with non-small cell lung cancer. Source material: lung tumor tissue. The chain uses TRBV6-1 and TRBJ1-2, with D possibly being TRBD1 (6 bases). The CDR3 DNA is TGTGCCGTGGATAGGGGTGGATGTGGGGGCTACTCCTTC. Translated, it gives CAVDRGGCGGYSF.